The entry below gives a single T cell receptor beta chain sequence along with its context. Its antigen is undetermined. PCR involved 60 Vbeta and 13 Jbeta primers. In the authors' methods: As a later analysis found, there were tens of millions of unique TCR beta chains, of which roughly 11 million were shared. Clones were sequenced by immunoSEQ multiplex PCR, and TCRdb holds only the in-frame ones, with some missing. The D gene and trimming were derived from the DNA, and the V and J assignments and clone size from that table. The sample lists over 150,000 clones; roughly three quarters were seen once. The CDR3 loop spans 13 amino acids. Germline CDR1 reads MNHEY; CDR2 reads SVGAGI. V lost 7 bases and J 5 bases, leaving 14 bases between the germline ends. The sample is drawn from a study of cytomegalovirus exposure and HLA in healthy donors. Study-level background: Early on, a data release was issued that held approximately 92 million unique TCRs from HLA-typed donors.

Notes on the study in general: Later analysis associated a missense DCLRE1C variant with TCR beta V- and J-gene trimming. At a 0.05 false discovery rate, a later analysis found some 17,000 TCR beta sequences to be associated with HLA alleles.

The receptor was isolated from a male donor in good health and CMV-seronegative. The chain links TRBV6-5 to TRBJ1-2; D is possibly TRBD1 (5 bases). The sequenced material came from PBMCs. The DNA for the CDR3 is TGTGCCAGCACTCTAGGGGAGGCGTATGGCTACACCTTC. Translated: CASTLGEAYGYTF.